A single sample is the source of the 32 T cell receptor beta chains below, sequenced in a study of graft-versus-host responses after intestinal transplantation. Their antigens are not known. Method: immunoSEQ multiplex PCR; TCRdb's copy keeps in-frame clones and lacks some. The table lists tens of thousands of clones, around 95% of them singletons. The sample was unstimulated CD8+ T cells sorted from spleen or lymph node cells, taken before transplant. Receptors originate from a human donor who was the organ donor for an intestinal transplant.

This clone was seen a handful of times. CDR3 nucleotides: TGTGCCACCGAACCCGGGATTCATGCCGGGGAGCTGTTTTTT. Amino acids: CATEPGIHAGELFF. V gene TRBV2 combines with J gene TRBJ2-2, with D possibly TRBD2 on 5 matching bases. Germline V gene data show CDR1 as SNHLY and CDR2 as FYNNEI. The CDR3 has 14 amino acids. Trimming shortened V by 10 bases and J by 6 bases, and 18 bases separated the two germline ends.

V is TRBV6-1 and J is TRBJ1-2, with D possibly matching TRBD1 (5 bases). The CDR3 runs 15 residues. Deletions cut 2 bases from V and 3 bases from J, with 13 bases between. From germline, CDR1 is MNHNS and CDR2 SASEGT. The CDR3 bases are TGTGCCAGCAGTGAAAACAGGATTTTCCACTATGGCTACACCTTC. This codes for CASSENRIFHYGYTF.

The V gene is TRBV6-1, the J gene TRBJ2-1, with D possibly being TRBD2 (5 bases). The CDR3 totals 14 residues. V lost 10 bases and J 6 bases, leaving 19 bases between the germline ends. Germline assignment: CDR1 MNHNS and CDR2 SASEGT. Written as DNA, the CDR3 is TGTGCCACCCTACTCCGGGGAAACTCCAATGAGCAGTTCTTC. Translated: CATLLRGNSNEQFF.

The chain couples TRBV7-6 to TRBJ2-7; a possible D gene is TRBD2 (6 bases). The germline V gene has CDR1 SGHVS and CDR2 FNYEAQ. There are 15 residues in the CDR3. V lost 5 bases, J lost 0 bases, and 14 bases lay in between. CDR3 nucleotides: TGTGCCAGCAGCCCTGCGGCGGGAAGCTCCTACGAGCAGTACTTC. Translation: CASSPAAGSSYEQYF.

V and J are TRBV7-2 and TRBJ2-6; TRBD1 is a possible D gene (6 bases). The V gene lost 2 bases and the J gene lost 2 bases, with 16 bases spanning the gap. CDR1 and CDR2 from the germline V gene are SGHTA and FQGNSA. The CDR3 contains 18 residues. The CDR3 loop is CASSLSVIQGPGANVLTF. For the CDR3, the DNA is TGTGCCAGCAGCTTATCGGTGATACAGGGACCTGGGGCCAACGTCCTGACTTTC.

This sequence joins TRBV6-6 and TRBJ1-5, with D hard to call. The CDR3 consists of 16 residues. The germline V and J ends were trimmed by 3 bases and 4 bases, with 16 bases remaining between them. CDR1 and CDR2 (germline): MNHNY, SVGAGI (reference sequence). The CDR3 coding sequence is TGTGCCAGCAGTTATAATGGCGAAGCGATAAATCAGCCCCAGCATTTT. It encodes CASSYNGEAINQPQHF.

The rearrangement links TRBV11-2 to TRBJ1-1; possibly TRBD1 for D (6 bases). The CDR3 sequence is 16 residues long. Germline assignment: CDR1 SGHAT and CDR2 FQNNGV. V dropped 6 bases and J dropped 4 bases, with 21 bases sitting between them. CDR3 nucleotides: TGTGCCAGCAGGCCAGGGGAGAAATCAGGGCGCACTGAAGCTTTCTTT. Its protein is CASRPGEKSGRTEAFF.

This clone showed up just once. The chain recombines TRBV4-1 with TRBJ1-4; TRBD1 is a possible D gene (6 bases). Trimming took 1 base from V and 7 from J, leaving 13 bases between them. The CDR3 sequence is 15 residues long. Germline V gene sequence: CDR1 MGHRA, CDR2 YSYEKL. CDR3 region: CASSQVGARGEKLFF. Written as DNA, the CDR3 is TGCGCCAGCAGCCAAGTGGGGGCGAGGGGTGAAAAACTGTTTTTT.

As DNA, the CDR3 is TGTGCCACCAGCAGGGGGTCGGGGGCTTACTCCTACGAGCAGTACTTC. Protein product: CATSRGSGAYSYEQYF. The rearrangement joins TRBV15 to TRBJ2-7; possibly TRBD1 or TRBD2 for D (6 bases each). The V end was cut by 3 bases, the J end by 0 bases, with 15 bases between. The CDR3 loop spans 16 amino acids. Germline V gives CDR1 LNHNV, CDR2 YYDKDF (reference sequence).

CDR3 protein: CASSQEDAPRGEAFF. Here the CDR3 DNA reads TGCGCCAGCAGCCAAGAGGACGCCCCCAGGGGTGAAGCTTTCTTT. The gene calls are TRBV4-3 and TRBJ1-1; a weak D match, TRBD1 (6 bases). Germline V CDR1 and CDR2: LGHNA, YSLEER. V lost 0 bases, J lost 7 bases, and 15 bases lay in between. The CDR3 consists of 15 residues.

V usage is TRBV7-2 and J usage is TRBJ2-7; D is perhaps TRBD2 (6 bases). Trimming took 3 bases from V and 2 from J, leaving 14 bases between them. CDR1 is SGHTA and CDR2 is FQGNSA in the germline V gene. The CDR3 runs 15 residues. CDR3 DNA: TGTGCCAGCAGCTTTTTCCTAGCGAACACCTACGAGCAGTACTTC. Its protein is CASSFFLANTYEQYF.

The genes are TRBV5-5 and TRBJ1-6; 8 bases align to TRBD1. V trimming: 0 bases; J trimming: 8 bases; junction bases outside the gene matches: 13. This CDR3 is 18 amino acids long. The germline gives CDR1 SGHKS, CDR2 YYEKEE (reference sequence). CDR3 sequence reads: CASSLVGTGPLKDSPLHF. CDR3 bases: TGTGCCAGCAGCTTGGTGGGGACAGGCCCCCTTAAGGATTCACCCCTCCACTTT.

The CDR3 spells CASSESQGTGSEQYF. The DNA of the CDR3 is TGTGCCAGCAGTGAGTCGCAGGGAACGGGCTCCGAGCAGTACTTC. The chain uses TRBV2 and TRBJ2-7; D is possibly TRBD1 (5 bases). The CDR3 sequence is 15 residues long. CDR1 is SNHLY and CDR2 is FYNNEI in the germline V gene. V was cut by 3 bases and J by 6 bases, with 18 bases left in between.

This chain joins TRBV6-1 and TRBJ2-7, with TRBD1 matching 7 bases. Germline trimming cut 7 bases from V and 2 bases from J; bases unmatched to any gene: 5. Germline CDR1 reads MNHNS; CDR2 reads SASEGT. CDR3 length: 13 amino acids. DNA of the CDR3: TGTGCCAGCACCCCCGGGACAGCCTACGAGCAGTACTTC. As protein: CASTPGTAYEQYF.

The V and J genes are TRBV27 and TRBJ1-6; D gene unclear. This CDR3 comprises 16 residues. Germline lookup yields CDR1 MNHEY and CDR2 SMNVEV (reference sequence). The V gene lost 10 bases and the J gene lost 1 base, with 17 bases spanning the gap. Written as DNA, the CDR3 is TGTGCCACCTGTGCGGGGTTGGAGTCCTATAATTCACCCCTCCACTTT. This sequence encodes CATCAGLESYNSPLHF.

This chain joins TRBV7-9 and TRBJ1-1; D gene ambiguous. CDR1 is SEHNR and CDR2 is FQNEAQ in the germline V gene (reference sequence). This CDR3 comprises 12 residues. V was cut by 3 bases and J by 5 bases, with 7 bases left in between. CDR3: CASSLYETEAFF. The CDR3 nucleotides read TGTGCCAGCAGCTTGTACGAGACTGAAGCTTTCTTT.

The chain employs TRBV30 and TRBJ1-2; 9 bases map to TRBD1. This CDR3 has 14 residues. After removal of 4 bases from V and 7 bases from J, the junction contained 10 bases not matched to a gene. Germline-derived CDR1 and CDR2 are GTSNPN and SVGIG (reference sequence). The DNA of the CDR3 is TGTGCCTGGATCGTCACAGGGGGCTCGGGTGGCTACACCTTC. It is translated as CAWIVTGGSGGYTF.

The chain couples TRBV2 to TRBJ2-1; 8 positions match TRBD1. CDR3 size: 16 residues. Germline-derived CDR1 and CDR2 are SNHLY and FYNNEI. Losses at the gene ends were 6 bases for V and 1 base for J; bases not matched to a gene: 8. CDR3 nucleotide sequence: TGTGCCAGCAGCCATGCAGGGGGCGCGTCCTACAATGAGCAGTTCTTC. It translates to CASSHAGGASYNEQFF.

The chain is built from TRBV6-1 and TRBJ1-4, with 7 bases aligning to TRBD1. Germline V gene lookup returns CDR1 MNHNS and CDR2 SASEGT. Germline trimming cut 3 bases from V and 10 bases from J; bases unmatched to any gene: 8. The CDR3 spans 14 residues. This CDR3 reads CASSETGSSVKLFF. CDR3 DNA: TGTGCCAGCAGTGAGACAGGGTCTTCTGTAAAACTGTTTTTT.

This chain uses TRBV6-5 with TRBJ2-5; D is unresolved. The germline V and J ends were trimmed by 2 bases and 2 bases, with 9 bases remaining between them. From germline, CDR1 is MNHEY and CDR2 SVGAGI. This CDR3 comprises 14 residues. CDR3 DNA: TGTGCCAGCAGTTACGGGGAACGGCAAGAGACCCAGTACTTC. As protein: CASSYGERQETQYF.

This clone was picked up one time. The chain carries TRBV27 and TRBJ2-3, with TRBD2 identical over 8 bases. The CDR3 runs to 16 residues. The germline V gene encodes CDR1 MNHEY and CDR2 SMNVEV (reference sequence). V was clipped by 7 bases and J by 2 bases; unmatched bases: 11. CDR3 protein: CASNPVFSGNTDTQYF. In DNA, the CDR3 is TGTGCCAGCAATCCTGTATTTAGCGGGAACACAGATACGCAGTATTTT.

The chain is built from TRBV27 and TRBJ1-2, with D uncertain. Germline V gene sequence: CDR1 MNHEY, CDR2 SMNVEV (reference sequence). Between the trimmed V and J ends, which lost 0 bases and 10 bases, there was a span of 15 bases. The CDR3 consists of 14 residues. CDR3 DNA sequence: TGTGCCAGCAGTTTATCGGACCCGGGAGGTGACTACACCTTC. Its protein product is CASSLSDPGGDYTF.

CDR3 nucleotides: TGCGCCAGCAGCTTGGTACTTGGGGGTTACGAGCAGTACTTC. Its translation is CASSLVLGGYEQYF. J is TRBJ2-7 and V is TRBV5-1, with D perhaps being TRBD1 or TRBD2 (5 bases each). The CDR3 consists of 14 residues. CDR1 and CDR2 (germline): SGHRS, YFSETQ. Deletions cut 0 bases from V and 4 bases from J, with 11 bases between.

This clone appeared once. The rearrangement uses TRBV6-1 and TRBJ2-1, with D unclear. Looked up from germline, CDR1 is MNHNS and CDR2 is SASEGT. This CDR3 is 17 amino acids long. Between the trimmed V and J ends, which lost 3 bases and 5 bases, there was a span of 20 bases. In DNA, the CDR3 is TGTGCCAGCAGTGAGGTCGACGGCGAATTGAGTAACAATGAGCAGTTCTTC. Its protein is CASSEVDGELSNNEQFF.

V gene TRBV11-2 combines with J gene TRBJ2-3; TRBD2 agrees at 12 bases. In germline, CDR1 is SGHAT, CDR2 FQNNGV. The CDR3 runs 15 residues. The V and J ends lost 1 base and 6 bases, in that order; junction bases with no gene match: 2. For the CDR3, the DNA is TGTGCCAGCAGCTTAGCGGGGACTAGCGGGGATACGCAGTATTTT. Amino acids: CASSLAGTSGDTQYF. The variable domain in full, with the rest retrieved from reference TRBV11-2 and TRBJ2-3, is EAGVAQSPRYKIIEKRQSVAFWCNPISGHATLYWYQQILGQGPKLLIQFQNNGVVDDSQLPKDRFSAERLKGVDSTLKIQPAKLEDSAVYLCASSLAGTSGDTQYFGPGTRLTVL.

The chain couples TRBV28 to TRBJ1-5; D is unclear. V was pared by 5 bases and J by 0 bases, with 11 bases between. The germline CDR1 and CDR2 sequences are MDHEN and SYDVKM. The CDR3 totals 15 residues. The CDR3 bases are TGTGCCAGCAGTCCGGCGCTGGATAGCAATCAGCCCCAGCATTTT. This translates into CASSPALDSNQPQHF.

CDR3 protein: CASSVAQGKPNTGELFF. CDR3 DNA: TGTGCCAGCAGCGTCGCACAGGGGAAACCGAACACCGGGGAGCTGTTTTTT. The V gene is TRBV9, the J gene TRBJ2-2; 7 nucleotides align to TRBD1. This CDR3 has 17 amino acids. The junction had 7 bases not matched to a gene; V was cut back by 2 bases and J by 0 bases. Germline V gene lookup returns CDR1 SGDLS and CDR2 YYNGEE.

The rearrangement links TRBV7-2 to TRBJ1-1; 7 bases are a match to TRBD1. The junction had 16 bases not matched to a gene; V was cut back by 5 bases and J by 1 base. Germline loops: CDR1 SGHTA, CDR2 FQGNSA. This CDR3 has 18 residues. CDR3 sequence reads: CASSDDRVVIDGNTEAFF. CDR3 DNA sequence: TGTGCCAGCAGCGACGACAGGGTCGTCATTGATGGGAACACTGAAGCTTTCTTT.

Here the CDR3 reads CASSLQPGTDYYGYTF. In DNA form, the CDR3 reads TGTGCCAGCAGCTTGCAACCAGGGACCGACTACTATGGCTACACCTTC. This chain links TRBV7-8 with TRBJ1-2, with D possibly TRBD1 on 5 matching bases. The CDR3 sequence is 16 residues long. Germline V gene sequence: CDR1 SGHVS, CDR2 FQNEAQ. V gave up 3 bases and J gave up 3 bases, with 17 bases separating them.

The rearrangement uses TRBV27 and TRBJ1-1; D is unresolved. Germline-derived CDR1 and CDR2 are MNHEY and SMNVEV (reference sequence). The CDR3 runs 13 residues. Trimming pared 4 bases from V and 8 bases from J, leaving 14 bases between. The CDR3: CASSYERDSEAFF. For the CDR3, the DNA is TGTGCCAGCAGTTATGAACGGGATTCCGAAGCTTTCTTT.

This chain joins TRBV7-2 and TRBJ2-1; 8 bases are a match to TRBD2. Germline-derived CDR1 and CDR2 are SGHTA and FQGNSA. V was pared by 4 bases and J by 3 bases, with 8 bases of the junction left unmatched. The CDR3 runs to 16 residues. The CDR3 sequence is CASSSLRGGHYNEQFF. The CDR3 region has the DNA TGTGCCAGCAGCTCTCTCCGGGGGGGCCACTACAATGAGCAGTTCTTC.

The CDR3, as DNA: TGTGCCAGCGGGGGACTGAACACCGGGGAGCTGTTTTTT. Protein: CASGGLNTGELFF. The chain is built from TRBV6-5 and TRBJ2-2, with TRBD2 as a possible D gene (6 bases). Between the trimmed V and J ends, which lost 8 bases and 1 base, there was a span of 8 bases. CDR1 and CDR2 (germline): MNHEY, SVGAGI. The CDR3 loop spans 13 amino acids.